One and the same sample provided the 13 T cell receptor beta chains below, sequenced in a study of graft-versus-host responses after intestinal transplantation. Graft tissue processing released intraepithelial and lamina propria lymphocytes. Data came from immunoSEQ multiplex PCR; TCRdb stores just in-frame clones and leaves some out. The sample consists of 1,900 or so clones, approximately 87% of them appearing once. The sample consisted of ileum tissue, taken 65 to 70 days after transplant. The receptors originated from a human patient who received an intestinal transplant, so some T cells may come from the graft donor.

This clone was found a few times. This chain connects TRBV13 to TRBJ2-7; no reliable D call. The CDR3 extends over 12 amino acids. V dropped 4 bases and J dropped 5 bases, with 9 bases sitting between them. Germline V gene data show CDR1 as PRHDT and CDR2 as FYEKMQ (reference sequence). CDR3 loop: CASSSLLHEQYF. The CDR3 DNA reads as TGTGCCAGCAGCTCCCTCCTACACGAGCAGTACTTC.

This sequence joins TRBV5-1 and TRBJ1-4; D uncertain. Trimming stripped 3 bases from V and 0 bases from J, with 6 bases between. Looked up from germline, CDR1 is SGHRS and CDR2 is YFSETQ. The CDR3 spans 14 residues. The CDR3 region is CASSWSATNEKLFF. CDR3 sequence (DNA): TGCGCCAGCAGCTGGAGTGCAACTAATGAAAAACTGTTTTTT.

This clone occurred once. This chain links TRBV5-4 with TRBJ2-7; D is ambiguous. With 3 bases removed from V and 2 bases from J, the gap between germline ends came to 12 bases. CDR3 size: 14 residues. CDR1 SGHNT and CDR2 YYREEE come from the germline V gene (reference sequence). The CDR3 sequence is CASSSPTTPYEQYF. The CDR3 DNA sequence: TGTGCCAGCAGCTCGCCAACGACCCCCTACGAGCAGTACTTC.

This rearrangement joins TRBV9 to TRBJ2-3, with D perhaps matching TRBD2 (5 bases). Germline V gene data show CDR1 as SGDLS and CDR2 as YYNGEE. V gave up 5 bases and J gave up 4 bases, with 14 bases separating them. This CDR3 is 14 amino acids long. CDR3 protein: CASSGVALPDTQYF. CDR3 nucleotide sequence: TGTGCCAGCAGTGGGGTAGCGTTGCCAGATACGCAGTATTTT.

CDR3 region: CASSLGSGSHGYTF. CDR3 coding DNA: TGTGCCAGCAGTTTGGGGTCAGGCTCTCACGGCTACACCTTC. The chain is built from TRBV6-5 and TRBJ1-2; D uncertain. CDR3 length: 14 residues. Germline-derived CDR1 and CDR2 are MNHEY and SVGAGI. V was cut by 4 bases and J by 8 bases, with 17 bases left in between.

The rearrangement uses TRBV6-6 and TRBJ1-1; D not resolved. Per germline, CDR1 MNHNY and CDR2 SVGAGI (reference sequence). The CDR3 totals 15 residues. V lost 5 bases and J lost 0, with 13 bases in between. In DNA, the CDR3 is TGTGCCAGCAGTACAACTAGGACCGTGAACACTGAAGCTTTCTTT. It encodes CASSTTRTVNTEAFF.

This chain joins TRBV28 and TRBJ2-7; D is uncertain. The CDR3 has 12 residues. Trimming shortened V by 4 bases and J by 2 bases, and 6 bases separated the two germline ends. Per germline, CDR1 MDHEN and CDR2 SYDVKM. The CDR3: CASSSLTYEQYF. The CDR3 bases are TGTGCCAGCAGTTCCCTCACCTACGAGCAGTACTTC.

This clone came up once. The J gene is TRBJ1-2, the V gene TRBV9; the D is unclear. Trimming removed 5 bases at V and 3 bases at J, with 11 bases between. The CDR3 is 13 amino acids. The V gene's germline CDR1 is SGDLS and CDR2 YYNGEE. CDR3 sequence reads: CASSLTLDYGYTF. CDR3 in DNA: TGTGCCAGCAGTCTTACTCTGGACTATGGCTACACCTTC.

CDR3 sequence (DNA): TGCGCCAGCAGCCCAGGGTCTGGGGCCAACGTCCTGACTTTC. Its protein product is CASSPGSGANVLTF. V gene TRBV5-1 combines with J gene TRBJ2-6, with D tentatively TRBD1 (5 bases). Germline loops: CDR1 SGHRS, CDR2 YFSETQ. The CDR3 spans 14 residues. V shed 4 bases and J shed 1 base, with 6 bases lying between them.

The chain is built from TRBV12-5 and TRBJ2-1; maybe TRBD2 (6 bases). Germline lookup yields CDR1 LGHNT and CDR2 FRNRAP. The V end was cut by 7 bases, the J end by 8 bases, with 15 bases between. CDR3 length equals 13 residues. CDR3 nucleotide sequence: TGTGCTAGTGCGATCTTAGGAGGGGATGAGCAGTTCTTC. Translated: CASAILGGDEQFF.

This clone rates as hyperexpanded (1% or more). The chain has TRBV6-1 and TRBJ1-5; D gene unclear. The CDR3 consists of 13 residues. V was pared by 2 bases and J by 6 bases, with 8 bases between. In germline, CDR1 is MNHNS, CDR2 SASEGT. The CDR3 DNA reads TGTGCCAGCAGTGAATATGCATCTCAGCCCCAGCATTTT. Protein product: CASSEYASQPQHF.

This chain's CDR3 is CASRAGLAGETQYF. The CDR3, as DNA: TGTGCCAGCAGGGCGGGACTAGCGGGAGAGACCCAGTACTTC. The chain is built from TRBV6-5 and TRBJ2-5, with 12 nucleotides matching TRBD2. The length of the CDR3 is 14 residues. Trimming at V came to 6 bases and at J to 4 bases, leaving 3 bases not matched to a gene. Germline values: CDR1 MNHEY, CDR2 SVGAGI.

The V call is TRBV30, the J call TRBJ1-2; TRBD1 matches at 7 bases. The germline V gene has CDR1 GTSNPN and CDR2 SVGIG (reference sequence). Trimming took 7 bases from V and 2 from J; bases not matched to a gene: 1. CDR3 length equals 11 residues. The CDR3 bases are TGTGCCTTGACAGGGAACTATGGCTACACCTTC. Its translation is CALTGNYGYTF.